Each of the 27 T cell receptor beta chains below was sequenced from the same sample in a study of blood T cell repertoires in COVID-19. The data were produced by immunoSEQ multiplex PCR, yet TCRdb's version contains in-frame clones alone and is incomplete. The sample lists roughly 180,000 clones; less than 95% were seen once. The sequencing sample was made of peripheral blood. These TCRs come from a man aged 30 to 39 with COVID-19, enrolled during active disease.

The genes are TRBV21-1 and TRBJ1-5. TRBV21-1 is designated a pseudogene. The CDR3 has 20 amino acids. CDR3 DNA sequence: TGTGCCAGCAGCAAAAAGGAAGAGCAGCGAGGGATATCAAGCAATCAGCCCCAGCATTTT. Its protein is CASSKKEEQRGISSNQPQHF.

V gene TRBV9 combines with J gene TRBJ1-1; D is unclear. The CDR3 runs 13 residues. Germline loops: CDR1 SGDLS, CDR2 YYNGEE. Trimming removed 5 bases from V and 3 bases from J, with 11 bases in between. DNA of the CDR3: TGTGCCAGCAGGGCAAATCTGGACACTGAAGCTTTCTTT. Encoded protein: CASRANLDTEAFF.

The CDR3 protein is CASSSTGGSGYTF. DNA of the CDR3: TGTGCCAGCAGCTCGACAGGGGGGTCTGGCTACACCTTC. This rearrangement joins TRBV7-6 to TRBJ1-2; 9 bases fit TRBD1. The CDR3 runs to 13 residues. The germline CDR1 and CDR2 sequences are SGHVS and FNYEAQ. V trimming: 4 bases; J trimming: 7 bases; junction bases outside the gene matches: 4. Complete variable domain (other parts from reference TRBV7-6 and TRBJ1-2): GAGVSQSPRYKVTKRGQDVALRCDPISGHVSLYWYRQALGQGPEFLTYFNYEAQQDKSGLPNDRFSAERPEGSISTLTIQRTEQRDSAMYRCASSSTGGSGYTFGSGTRLTVV.

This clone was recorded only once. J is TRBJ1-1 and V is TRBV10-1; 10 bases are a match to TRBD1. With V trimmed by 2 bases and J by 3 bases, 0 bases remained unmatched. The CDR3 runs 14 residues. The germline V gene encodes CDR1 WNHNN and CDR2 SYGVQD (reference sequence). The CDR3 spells CASSEGQGDTEAFF. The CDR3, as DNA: TGCGCCAGCAGTGAGGGACAGGGGGACACTGAAGCTTTCTTT.

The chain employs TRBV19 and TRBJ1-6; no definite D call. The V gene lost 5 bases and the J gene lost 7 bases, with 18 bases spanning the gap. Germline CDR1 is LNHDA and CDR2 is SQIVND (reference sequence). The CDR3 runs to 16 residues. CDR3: CASSPRHRIGNSPLHF. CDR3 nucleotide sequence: TGTGCCAGTAGTCCCAGACACCGGATTGGGAATTCACCCCTCCACTTT.

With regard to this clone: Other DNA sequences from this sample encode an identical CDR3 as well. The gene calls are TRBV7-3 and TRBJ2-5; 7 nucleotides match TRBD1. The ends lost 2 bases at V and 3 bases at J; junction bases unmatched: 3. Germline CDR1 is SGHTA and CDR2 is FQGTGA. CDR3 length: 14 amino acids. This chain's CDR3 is CASSLSGTEETQYF. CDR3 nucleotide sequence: TGTGCCAGCAGCTTATCCGGGACAGAAGAGACCCAGTACTTC.

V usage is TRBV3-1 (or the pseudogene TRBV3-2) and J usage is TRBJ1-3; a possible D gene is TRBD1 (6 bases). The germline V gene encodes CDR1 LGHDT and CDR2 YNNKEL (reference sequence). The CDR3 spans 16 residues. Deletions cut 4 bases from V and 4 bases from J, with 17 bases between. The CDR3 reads CASSRDTGSSGNTIYF. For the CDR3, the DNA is TGTGCCAGCAGCCGAGATACAGGGAGTTCAGGAAACACCATATATTTT.

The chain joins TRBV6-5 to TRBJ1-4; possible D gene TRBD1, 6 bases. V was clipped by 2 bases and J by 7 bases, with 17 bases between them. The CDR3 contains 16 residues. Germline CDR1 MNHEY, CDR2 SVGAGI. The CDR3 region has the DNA TGTGCCAGCAGTTACGGAACAGGGAGATGGGGTGAAAAACTGTTTTTT. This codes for CASSYGTGRWGEKLFF.

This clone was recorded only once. This chain's CDR3 is CASSPTSRQGYEQYF. The CDR3 DNA sequence: TGTGCCAGCAGCCCGACCTCCCGACAGGGCTACGAGCAGTACTTC. The chain joins TRBV3-1 (or the pseudogene TRBV3-2) to TRBJ2-7; 7 bases map to TRBD1. V gave up 4 bases and J gave up 3 bases; unmatched junction bases: 9. This CDR3 region has 15 residues. Germline V gene sequence: CDR1 LGHDT, CDR2 YNNKEL (reference sequence).

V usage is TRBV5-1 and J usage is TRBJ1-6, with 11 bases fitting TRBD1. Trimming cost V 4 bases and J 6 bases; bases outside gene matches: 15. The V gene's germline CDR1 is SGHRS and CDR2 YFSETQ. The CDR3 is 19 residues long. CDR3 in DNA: TGCGCCAGCAGCCAAGCCGGGACAGGGGGTACTTTGGGTAATTCACCCCTCCACTTT. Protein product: CASSQAGTGGTLGNSPLHF. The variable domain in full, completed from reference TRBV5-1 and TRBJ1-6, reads KAGVTQTPRYLIKTRGQQVTLSCSPISGHRSVSWYQQTPGQGLQFLFEYFSETQRNKGNFPGRFSGRQFSNSRSEMNVSTLELGDSALYLCASSQAGTGGTLGNSPLHFGNGTRLTVT.

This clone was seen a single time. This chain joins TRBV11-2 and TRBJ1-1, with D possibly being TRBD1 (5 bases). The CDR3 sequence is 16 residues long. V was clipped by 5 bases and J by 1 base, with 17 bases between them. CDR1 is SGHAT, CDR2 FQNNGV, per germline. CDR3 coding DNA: TGTGCCAGCAGCCCCCGTTCTGGGACTGGGAACACTGAAGCTTTCTTT. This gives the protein CASSPRSGTGNTEAFF.

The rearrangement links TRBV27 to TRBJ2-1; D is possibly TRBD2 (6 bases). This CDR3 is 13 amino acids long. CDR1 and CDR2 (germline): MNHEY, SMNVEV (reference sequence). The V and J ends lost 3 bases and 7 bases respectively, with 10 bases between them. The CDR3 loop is CASSFGGMNEQFF. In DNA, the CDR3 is TGTGCCAGCAGTTTCGGAGGGATGAATGAGCAGTTCTTC.

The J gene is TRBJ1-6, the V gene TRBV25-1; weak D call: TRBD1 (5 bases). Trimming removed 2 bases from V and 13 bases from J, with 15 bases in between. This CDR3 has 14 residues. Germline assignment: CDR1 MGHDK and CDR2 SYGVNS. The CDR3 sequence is CASSESGRKGPLHF. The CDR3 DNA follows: TGTGCCAGCAGTGAAAGCGGGAGAAAGGGGCCCCTCCACTTT.

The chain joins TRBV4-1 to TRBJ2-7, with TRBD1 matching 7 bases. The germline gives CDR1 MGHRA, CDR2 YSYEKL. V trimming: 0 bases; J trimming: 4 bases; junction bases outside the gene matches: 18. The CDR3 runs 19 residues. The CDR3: CASSQDFREMVGGLYEQYF. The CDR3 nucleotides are TGCGCCAGCAGCCAAGATTTCCGCGAGATGGTAGGGGGCCTGTACGAGCAGTACTTC.

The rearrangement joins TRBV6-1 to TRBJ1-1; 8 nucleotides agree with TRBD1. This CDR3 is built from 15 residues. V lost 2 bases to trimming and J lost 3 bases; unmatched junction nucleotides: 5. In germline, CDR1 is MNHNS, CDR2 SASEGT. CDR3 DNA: TGTGCCAGCAGTGAATTGTCAGGGGGCTACACTGAAGCTTTCTTT. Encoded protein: CASSELSGGYTEAFF.

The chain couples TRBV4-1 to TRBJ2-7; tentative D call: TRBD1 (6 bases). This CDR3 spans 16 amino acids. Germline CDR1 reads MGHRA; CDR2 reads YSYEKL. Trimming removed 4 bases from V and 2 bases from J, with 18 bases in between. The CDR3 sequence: CASSRASGTYAYEQYF. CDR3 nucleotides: TGCGCCAGCAGCCGAGCATCCGGGACATACGCCTACGAGCAGTACTTC.

The CDR3, as DNA: TGTGCCATCAGTGAGGGACTTCTCGGTGGCCAGCACGAGCAGTACTTC. It specifies CAISEGLLGGQHEQYF. This sequence joins TRBV10-3 and TRBJ2-7; the D gene is possibly TRBD2 (5 bases). The CDR3 sequence is 16 residues long. Per germline, CDR1 ENHRY and CDR2 SYGVKD. V shed 2 bases and J shed 5 bases, with 19 bases lying between them.

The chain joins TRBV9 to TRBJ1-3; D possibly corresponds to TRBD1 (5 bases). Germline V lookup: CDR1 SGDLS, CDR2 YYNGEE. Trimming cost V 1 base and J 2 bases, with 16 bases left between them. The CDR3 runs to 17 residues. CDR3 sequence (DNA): TGTGCCAGCAGCGTACTCCCCTTCGGGGGGACTGGAAACACCATATATTTT. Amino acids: CASSVLPFGGTGNTIYF.

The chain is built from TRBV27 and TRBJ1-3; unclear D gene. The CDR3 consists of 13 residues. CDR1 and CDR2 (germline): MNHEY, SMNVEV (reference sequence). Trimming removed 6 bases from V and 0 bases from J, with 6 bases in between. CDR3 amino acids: CASSEGSGNTIYF. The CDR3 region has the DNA TGTGCCAGCAGCGAGGGCTCTGGAAACACCATATATTTT.

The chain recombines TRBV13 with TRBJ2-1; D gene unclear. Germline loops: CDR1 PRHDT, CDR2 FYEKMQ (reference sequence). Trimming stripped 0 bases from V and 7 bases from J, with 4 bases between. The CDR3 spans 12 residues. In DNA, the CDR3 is TGTGCCAGCAGCTTAGGAGAGAATGAGCAGTTCTTC. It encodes CASSLGENEQFF. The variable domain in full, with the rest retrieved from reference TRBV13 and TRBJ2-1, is AAGVIQSPRHLIKEKRETATLKCYPIPRHDTVYWYQQGPGQDPQFLISFYEKMQSDKGSIPDRFSAQQFSDYHSELNMSSLELGDSALYFCASSLGENEQFFGPGTRLTVL.

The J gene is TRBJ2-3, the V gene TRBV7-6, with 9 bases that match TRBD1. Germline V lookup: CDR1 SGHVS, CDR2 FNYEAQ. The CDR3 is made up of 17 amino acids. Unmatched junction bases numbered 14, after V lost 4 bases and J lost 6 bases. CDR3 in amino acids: CASSSNGGTGFIDTQYF. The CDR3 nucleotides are TGTGCCAGCAGCTCCAACGGGGGGACAGGGTTTATTGATACGCAGTATTTT.

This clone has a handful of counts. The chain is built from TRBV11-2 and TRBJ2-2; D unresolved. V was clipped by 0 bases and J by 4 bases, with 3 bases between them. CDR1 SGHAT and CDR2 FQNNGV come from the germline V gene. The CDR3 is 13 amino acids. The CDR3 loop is CASSLELTGELFF. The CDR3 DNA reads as TGTGCCAGCAGCTTAGAACTCACCGGGGAGCTGTTTTTT.

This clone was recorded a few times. Here the CDR3 reads CASRTTVGTGELFF. CDR3 bases: TGTGCCAGTAGAACGACAGTGGGGACCGGGGAGCTGTTTTTT. The chain has TRBV19 and TRBJ2-2, with D perhaps TRBD1 (5 bases). Trimming left V 6 bases short and J 5 bases short, with 13 bases between. Germline V lookup: CDR1 LNHDA, CDR2 SQIVND (reference sequence). This CDR3 spans 14 amino acids.

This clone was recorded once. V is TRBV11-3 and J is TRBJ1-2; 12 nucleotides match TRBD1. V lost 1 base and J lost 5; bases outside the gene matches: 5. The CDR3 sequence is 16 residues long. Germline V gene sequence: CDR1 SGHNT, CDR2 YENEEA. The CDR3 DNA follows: TGTGCCAGCAGCTTAGCCGGGACAGGGGGCAATTATGGCTACACCTTC. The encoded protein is CASSLAGTGGNYGYTF. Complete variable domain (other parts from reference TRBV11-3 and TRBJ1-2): EAGVVQSPRYKIIEKKQPVAFWCNPISGHNTLYWYLQNLGQGPELLIRYENEEAVDDSQLPKDRFSAERLKGVDSTLKIQPAELGDSAVYLCASSLAGTGGNYGYTFGSGTRLTVV.

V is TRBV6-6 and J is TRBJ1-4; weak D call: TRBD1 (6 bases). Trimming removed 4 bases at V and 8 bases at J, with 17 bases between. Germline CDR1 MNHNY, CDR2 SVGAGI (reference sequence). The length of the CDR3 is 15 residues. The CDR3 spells CASSSRNGGEEKLFF. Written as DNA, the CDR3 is TGTGCCAGCAGTTCCCGCAATGGGGGCGAAGAAAAACTGTTTTTT.

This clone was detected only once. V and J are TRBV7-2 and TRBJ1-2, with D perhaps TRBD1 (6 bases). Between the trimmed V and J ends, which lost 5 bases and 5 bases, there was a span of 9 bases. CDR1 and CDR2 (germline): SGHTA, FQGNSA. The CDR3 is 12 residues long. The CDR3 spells CASSPTGYGYTF. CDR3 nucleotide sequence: TGTGCCAGCAGCCCGACAGGTTATGGCTACACCTTC.

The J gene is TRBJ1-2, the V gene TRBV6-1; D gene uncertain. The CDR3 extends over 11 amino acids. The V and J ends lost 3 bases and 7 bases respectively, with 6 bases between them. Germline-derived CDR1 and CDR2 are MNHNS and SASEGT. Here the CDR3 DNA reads TGTGCCAGCAGTGAGACTATTGGCTACACCTTC. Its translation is CASSETIGYTF.